This is a list of T cell receptor beta chains from one sample in a study of regulatory T cells in long-lasting Graves disease. In TCRdb, the multiplex PCR reads were re-called with MiXCR into one record per CDR3 protein. The table shows 350,000 to 500,000 distinct CDR3 sequences, with around 13% occurring only once. These data were likewise used in another study, on T cells in Graves' hyperthyroidism and ophthalmopathy.

The sequences come from peripheral blood mononuclear cells (PBMCs), collected at new diagnosis, from a patient treated with antithyroid drugs. These receptors all come from a woman aged 45-65 years with Graves disease. Both conserved end residues are part of each CDR3. The order of the fields is J gene, V gene, D gene, clone size, CDR3 DNA, CDR3 protein. The D gene is left open where the match is weak. The size of a clone is reported for some rows only, either as once, few or many, or as a class for expanded clones.

J gene: TRBJ1-1
V gene: TRBV9
D gene: .
clone size: few
CDR3 DNA: TGTGCCAGCAGCGCCTTGGACAGACTCACTGAAGCTTTCTTT
CDR3 protein: CASSALDRLTEAFF

J gene: TRBJ1-2
V gene: TRBV5-4
D gene: TRBD1
clone size: few
CDR3 DNA: TGTGCCAGCAGCTTGGGACAGGACAGGAATCGCTACACCTTC
CDR3 protein: CASSLGQDRNRYTF

J gene: TRBJ2-3
V gene: TRBV7-3
D gene: .
clone size: many
CDR3 DNA: TGTGCCAGCAGCTTAACGGTTGACAGCATCCCTGTCACAGATACGCAGTATTTT
CDR3 protein: CASSLTVDSIPVTDTQYF

J gene: TRBJ2-2
V gene: TRBV6-1
D gene: .
clone size: many
CDR3 DNA: TGTGCCAGCAGAAGGGGTCAAAACACCGGGGAGCTGTTTTTT
CDR3 protein: CASRRGQNTGELFF

J gene: TRBJ1-5
V gene: TRBV28
D gene: TRBD1
clone size: many
CDR3 DNA: TGTGCCAGCAGTTTAAGGACAGGGATTTATAGCAATCAGCCCCAGCATTTT
CDR3 protein: CASSLRTGIYSNQPQHF

J gene: TRBJ2-3
V gene: TRBV5-1
D gene: .
clone size: many
CDR3 DNA: TGCGCCAGCAGTAGGGGATACACAGATACGCAGTATTTT
CDR3 protein: CASSRGYTDTQYF

J gene: TRBJ2-3
V gene: TRBV18
D gene: TRBD2
clone size: few
CDR3 DNA: TGTGCCAGCTCACCACCAAGCGGGAGGGGCCCCGATACGCAGTATTTT
CDR3 protein: CASSPPSGRGPDTQYF

J gene: TRBJ1-1
V gene: TRBV7-6
D gene: .
clone size: .
CDR3 DNA: TGTGCCAGCAGCTTAGAATGGGGTTTCGCTGAAGCTTTCTTT
CDR3 protein: CASSLEWGFAEAFF

J gene: TRBJ2-7
V gene: TRBV12-3/TRBV12-4
D gene: TRBD2
clone size: many
CDR3 DNA: TGTGCCAGCAGTTTTGGGCTAGCGGACTACGAGCAGTACTTC
CDR3 protein: CASSFGLADYEQYF

J gene: TRBJ2-1
V gene: TRBV18
D gene: .
clone size: few
CDR3 DNA: TGTGCCAGCTCACCAAGCGCCGTGCTTAGCGACAATGAGCAGTTCTTC
CDR3 protein: CASSPSAVLSDNEQFF

J gene: TRBJ2-1
V gene: TRBV27
D gene: TRBD2
clone size: many
CDR3 DNA: TGTGCCAGCAGATTAGCGGGAGGGCGTGAGCAGTTCTTC
CDR3 protein: CASRLAGGREQFF

J gene: TRBJ2-7
V gene: TRBV2
D gene: .
clone size: .
CDR3 DNA: TGTGCCAGCAATCGGGACGGCAGCTCCTACGAGCAGTACTTC
CDR3 protein: CASNRDGSSYEQYF

J gene: TRBJ2-3
V gene: TRBV7-9
D gene: .
clone size: many
CDR3 DNA: TGTGCCAGCAGCTTAGGTAGCTCCCAATCCGCAGATACGCAGTATTTT
CDR3 protein: CASSLGSSQSADTQYF

J gene: TRBJ2-4
V gene: TRBV28
D gene: .
clone size: .
CDR3 DNA: TGTGCCAGCAGCCCTGCCGGGGGGCGGTTAAACATTCAGTACTTC
CDR3 protein: CASSPAGGRLNIQYF

J gene: TRBJ1-1
V gene: TRBV28
D gene: .
clone size: many
CDR3 DNA: TGTGCCAGCAGACGGCGCAGCACTGAAGCTTTCTTT
CDR3 protein: CASRRRSTEAFF

J gene: TRBJ2-5
V gene: TRBV9
D gene: TRBD2
clone size: few
CDR3 DNA: TGTGCCAGCAGCCCACGGACTAGCGGGAGGAAGACCCAGTACTTC
CDR3 protein: CASSPRTSGRKTQYF

J gene: TRBJ2-5
V gene: TRBV10-3
D gene: TRBD1
clone size: few
CDR3 DNA: TGTGCCATCAGTGAAAGGACAGGGCAAGAGACCCAGTACTTC
CDR3 protein: CAISERTGQETQYF

J gene: TRBJ2-6
V gene: TRBV2
D gene: .
clone size: few
CDR3 DNA: TGCGCCAGCAGCCAAGAATCTGGGGCCAACGTCCTGACTTTC
CDR3 protein: CASSQESGANVLTF

J gene: TRBJ2-7
V gene: TRBV29-1
D gene: .
clone size: many
CDR3 DNA: TGCAGCGTTGAAGCAGGGAGAGGGTACGAGCAGTACTTC
CDR3 protein: CSVEAGRGYEQYF

J gene: TRBJ2-1
V gene: TRBV5-1
D gene: .
clone size: many
CDR3 DNA: TGCGCCAGCAGCCCAGGGACGGAGTACAATGAGCAGTTCTTC
CDR3 protein: CASSPGTEYNEQFF

J gene: TRBJ1-1
V gene: TRBV2
D gene: .
clone size: many
CDR3 DNA: TGTGCCAGCAGGTTTGGGAACACTGAAGCTTTCTTT
CDR3 protein: CASRFGNTEAFF

J gene: TRBJ2-7
V gene: TRBV12-3/TRBV12-4
D gene: .
clone size: many
CDR3 DNA: TGTGCCAGCAAGGACGGGTATGGCTCCTACGAGCAGTACTTC
CDR3 protein: CASKDGYGSYEQYF

J gene: TRBJ1-1
V gene: TRBV14
D gene: .
clone size: .
CDR3 DNA: TGTGCCAGCAGCCAATCCGGTGGAACTGAAGCTTTCTTT
CDR3 protein: CASSQSGGTEAFF

J gene: TRBJ2-3
V gene: TRBV5-1
D gene: .
clone size: many
CDR3 DNA: TGCGCCAGCAGCCCTCATCGTCTCACAGATACGCAGTATTTT
CDR3 protein: CASSPHRLTDTQYF

J gene: TRBJ1-6
V gene: TRBV3-1
D gene: .
clone size: many
CDR3 DNA: TGTGCCAGCAGCCAGCAGCGGAATTCACCCCTCCACTTT
CDR3 protein: CASSQQRNSPLHF

J gene: TRBJ2-1
V gene: TRBV10-3
D gene: .
clone size: few
CDR3 DNA: TGTGCCATCAATCAGGGAGTGACCTACAATGAGCAGTTCTTC
CDR3 protein: CAINQGVTYNEQFF